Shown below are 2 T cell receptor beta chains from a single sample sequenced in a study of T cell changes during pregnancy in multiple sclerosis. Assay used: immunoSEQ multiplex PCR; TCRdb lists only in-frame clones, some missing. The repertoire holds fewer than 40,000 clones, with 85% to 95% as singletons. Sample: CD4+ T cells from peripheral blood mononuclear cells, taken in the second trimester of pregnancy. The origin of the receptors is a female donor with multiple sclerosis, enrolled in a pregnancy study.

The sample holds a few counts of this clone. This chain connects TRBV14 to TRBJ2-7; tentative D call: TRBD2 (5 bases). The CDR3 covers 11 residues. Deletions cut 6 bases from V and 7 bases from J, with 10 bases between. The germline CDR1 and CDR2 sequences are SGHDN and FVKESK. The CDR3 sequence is CASSRSGEQYF. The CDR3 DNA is TGTGCCAGCAGTAGAAGCGGTGAGCAGTACTTC.

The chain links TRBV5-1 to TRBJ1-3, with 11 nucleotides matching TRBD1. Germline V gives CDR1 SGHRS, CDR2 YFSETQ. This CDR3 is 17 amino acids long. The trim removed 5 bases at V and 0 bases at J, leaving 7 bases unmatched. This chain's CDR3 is CASSQWTGGISGNTIYF. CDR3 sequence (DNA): TGCGCCAGCAGTCAGTGGACAGGGGGCATCTCTGGAAACACCATATATTTT.